This T cell receptor (beta chain) was sequenced during a study of CD8+ T cells in alopecia areata. Overall study: Treated patients received severity scores based on the percentage of scalp area affected.

Whole-study results and caveats: It was lesional scalp, especially alopecia totalis/universalis, that showed higher clonality than normal scalp. While patients received tofacitinib, many expanded lesional clones remained present in scalp and blood.

About this clone itself: Its matching antigen is unknown.

Investigators isolated RNA and reverse transcribed it into cDNA to act as the sequencing template. Clones were read by immunoSEQ multiplex PCR, and TCRdb kept only the in-frame ones, dropping some. The sample holds around 97,000 clones, approximately 90% seen once. Described treatment: oral pan-JAK inhibitor, 5-10 mg twice daily. The V gene end was trimmed by 4 bases and the J gene end by 7 bases; junction bases not matched to a gene: 4. Germline CDR1 MGHRA, CDR2 YSYEKL. The CDR3 is 13 amino acids. This receptor was identified in a human donor with alopecia areata. Sequences were derived from CD8+ T cells sorted from blood, sampled at approximately week 31, from a patient treated with tofacitinib. The rearrangement uses TRBV4-1 and TRBJ2-1; the match to TRBD1 covers 7 bases. The CDR3 region is CASSRNRGNEQFF. The CDR3 coding sequence is TGCGCCAGCAGCCGAAACAGGGGTAATGAGCAGTTCTTC.